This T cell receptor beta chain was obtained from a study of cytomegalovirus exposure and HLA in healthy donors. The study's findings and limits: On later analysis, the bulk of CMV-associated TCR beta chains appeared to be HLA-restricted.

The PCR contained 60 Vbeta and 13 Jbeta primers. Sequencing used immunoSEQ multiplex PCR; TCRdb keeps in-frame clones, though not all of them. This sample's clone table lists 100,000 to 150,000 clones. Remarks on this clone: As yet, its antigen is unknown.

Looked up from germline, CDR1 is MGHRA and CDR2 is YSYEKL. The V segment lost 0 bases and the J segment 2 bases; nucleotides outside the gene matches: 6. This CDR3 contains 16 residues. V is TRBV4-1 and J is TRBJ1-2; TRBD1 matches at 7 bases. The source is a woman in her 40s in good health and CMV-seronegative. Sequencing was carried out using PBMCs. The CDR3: CASSQDRDRENYGYTF. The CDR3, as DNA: TGCGCCAGCAGCCAAGATCGCGACAGGGAAAACTATGGCTACACCTTC.